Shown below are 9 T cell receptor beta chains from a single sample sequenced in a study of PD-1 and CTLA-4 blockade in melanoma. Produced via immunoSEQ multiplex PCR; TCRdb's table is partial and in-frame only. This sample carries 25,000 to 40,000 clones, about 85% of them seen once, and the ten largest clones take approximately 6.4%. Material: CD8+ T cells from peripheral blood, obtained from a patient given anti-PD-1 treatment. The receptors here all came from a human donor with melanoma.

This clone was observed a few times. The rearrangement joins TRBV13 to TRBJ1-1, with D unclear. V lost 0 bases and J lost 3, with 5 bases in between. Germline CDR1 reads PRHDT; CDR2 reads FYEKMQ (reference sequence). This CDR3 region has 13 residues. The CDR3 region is CASSLGRDTEAFF. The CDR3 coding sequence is TGTGCCAGCAGCTTAGGCAGAGACACTGAAGCTTTCTTT. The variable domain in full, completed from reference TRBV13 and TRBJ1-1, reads AAGVIQSPRHLIKEKRETATLKCYPIPRHDTVYWYQQGPGQDPQFLISFYEKMQSDKGSIPDRFSAQQFSDYHSELNMSSLELGDSALYFCASSLGRDTEAFFGQGTRLTVV.

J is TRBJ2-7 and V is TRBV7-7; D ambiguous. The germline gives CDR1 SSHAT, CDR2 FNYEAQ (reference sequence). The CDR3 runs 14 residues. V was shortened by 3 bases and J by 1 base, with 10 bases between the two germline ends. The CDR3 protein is CASSFTEASYEQYF. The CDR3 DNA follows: TGTGCCAGCAGCTTCACCGAGGCGTCCTACGAGCAGTACTTC.

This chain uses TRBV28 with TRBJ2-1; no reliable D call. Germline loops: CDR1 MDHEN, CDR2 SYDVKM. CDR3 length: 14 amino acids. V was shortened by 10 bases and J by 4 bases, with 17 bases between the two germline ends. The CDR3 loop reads CATLRTSLYNEQFF. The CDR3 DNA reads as TGTGCCACCTTAAGGACCTCTCTATACAATGAGCAGTTCTTC.

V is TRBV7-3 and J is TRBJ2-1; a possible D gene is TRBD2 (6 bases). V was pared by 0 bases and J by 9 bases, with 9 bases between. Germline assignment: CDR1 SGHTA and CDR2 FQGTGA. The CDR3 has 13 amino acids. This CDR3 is CASSLTAGFEQFF. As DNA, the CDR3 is TGTGCCAGCAGCTTAACGGCGGGGTTTGAGCAGTTCTTC.

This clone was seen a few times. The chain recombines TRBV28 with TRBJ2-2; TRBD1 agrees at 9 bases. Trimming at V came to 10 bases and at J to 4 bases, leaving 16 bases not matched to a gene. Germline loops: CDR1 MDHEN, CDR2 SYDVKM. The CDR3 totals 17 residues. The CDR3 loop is CATRILQGAGGTGELFF. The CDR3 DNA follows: TGTGCCACCCGAATTTTACAGGGGGCAGGTGGCACCGGGGAGCTGTTTTTT.

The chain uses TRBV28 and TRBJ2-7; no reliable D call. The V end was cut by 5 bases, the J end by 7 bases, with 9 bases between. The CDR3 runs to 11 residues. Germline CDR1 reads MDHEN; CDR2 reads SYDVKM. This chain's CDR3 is CASSHTVEQYF. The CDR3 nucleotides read TGTGCCAGCAGTCATACCGTGGAGCAGTACTTC.

DNA of the CDR3: TGCGCCAGCGGGACATGGAGGAACACTGAAGCTTTCTTT. Amino acids: CASGTWRNTEAFF. The rearrangement uses TRBV23-1 and TRBJ1-1, with D tentatively TRBD1 (6 bases). TRBV23-1 is given ORF status, its function remaining uncertain. The V end was cut by 8 bases, the J end by 1 base, with 11 bases between. The CDR3 has 13 residues.

The CDR3 DNA reads as TGTGCCAGCACCCTGGTAGCAGGGATGAACACTGAAGCTTTCTTT. This translates into CASTLVAGMNTEAFF. The J gene is TRBJ1-1, the V gene TRBV5-5; the D gene is possibly TRBD1 (5 bases). Trimming took off 6 bases at V and 0 bases at J, with 15 bases between the two ends. CDR1 and CDR2 from the germline V gene are SGHKS and YYEKEE (reference sequence). The CDR3 spans 15 residues.

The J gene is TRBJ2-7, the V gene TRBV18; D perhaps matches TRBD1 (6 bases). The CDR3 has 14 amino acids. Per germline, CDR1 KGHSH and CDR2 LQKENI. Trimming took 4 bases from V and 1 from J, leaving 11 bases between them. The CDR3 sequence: CASSRSRGSYEQYF. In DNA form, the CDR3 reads TGTGCCAGCTCACGGTCCAGGGGTTCCTACGAGCAGTACTTC.